The T cell receptor beta chain described here comes from a study of blood T cell repertoires in COVID-19. Background on the study: Researchers got acute and convalescent COVID-19 samples from the United States, Italy and Spain. The analysed material was cDNA or gDNA that came from T cells, B-cell-depleted T cells, or PBMCs.

During active infection, Seattle patients enrolled and were then monitored through disease. The CDR3 contains 18 residues. The ends lost 3 bases at V and 4 bases at J; junction bases unmatched: 11. In germline, CDR1 is MGHRA, CDR2 YSYEKL. In the original processing: Amplifying reference gene primers gave estimates of nucleated cell counts. Sequencing was performed with immunoSEQ multiplex PCR; in TCRdb, only in-frame clones are kept and a portion is missing. V and J calls and clone size are copied from that table; D and trimming were computed from the DNA. The sample includes roughly 400,000 clones, more than 75% seen only once; the top ten take about 2.1%. This clone appeared once.

This TCR was recovered from a woman in her fifties or sixties with COVID-19, enrolled during active disease. V is TRBV4-1 and J is TRBJ2-1, with 11 positions matching TRBD2. Sample: peripheral blood. The CDR3 DNA sequence: TGCGCCAGCAGCCAGGGTTCTCCTCTAGCGGGGGGTTACAATGAGCAGTTCTTC. It is translated as CASSQGSPLAGGYNEQFF.